This T cell receptor (beta chain) was documented in a study of cytomegalovirus exposure and HLA in healthy donors. About the research overall: The same platform was used for the 90 to 150 validation repertoires and the approximately 670 first-cohort repertoires, a later analysis reported.

TCRdb's copy holds only in-frame clones and misses some; the assay was immunoSEQ multiplex PCR. The sample has approximately 150,000 clones, roughly nine tenths seen once. The CDR3 has 13 amino acids. Germline V gene lookup returns CDR1 SGHTA and CDR2 FQGNSA. The germline V and J ends were trimmed by 7 bases and 4 bases, with 13 bases remaining between them. This clone has just a few counts. Its specificity is not known. Study-wide points: According to a subsequent analysis, TCR clusters identified in the first cohort showed a tendency to co-occur across the 100 to 150 validation repertoires. In vitro assays verified that a few CMV-associated chains recognized CMV antigens specifically. Both high specificity and high sensitivity reportedly marked the classifier's diagnosis of cytomegalovirus status.

The source material was PBMCs. This clonotype was obtained from a man aged 18 to 35 in good health and CMV-seropositive. The chain combines TRBV7-2 with TRBJ1-1, with D perhaps matching TRBD1 (5 bases). CDR3 residues: CASTYNRPTEAFF. The CDR3 coding sequence is TGTGCCAGCACTTATAACAGGCCCACTGAAGCTTTCTTT.